Sequencing of this T cell receptor beta chain was carried out in a study of T cells in Graves' hyperthyroidism and ophthalmopathy. About this clonotype: The antigen remains undetermined.

Germline CDR1 is SGDLS and CDR2 is YYNGEE. This CDR3 contains 15 residues. V lost 4 bases and J lost 5, with 15 bases in between. Researchers took RNA transcripts and amplified the TCR beta CDR3 regions from them. In the first-round RT-PCR of the TCR CDR3, the HTBI primer set was used. MiXCR, run by TCRdb on the multiplex PCR reads, gives a single entry per CDR3 protein. The data show hundreds of thousands of distinct CDR3 sequences, with just under 20% seen just once and roughly 44% held by the top ten. Overall study findings and caveats: The model predicted ophthalmopathy a median approximately 6 months before onset. Classification by a 13 V-J model distinguished ophthalmopathy from stable hyperthyroidism. Most clonotypes that expanded in the thyroid above 0.001 also showed up in blood.

The sequence was obtained from a man aged 40-49 years with Graves' ophthalmopathy. The source material was blood. The chain uses TRBV9 and TRBJ2-2; a weak D match, TRBD1 (6 bases). The CDR3 region has the DNA TGTGCCAGCAGCCCGCCGGGGCAGGGGACCGGGGAGCTGTTTTTT. Amino acid sequence: CASSPPGQGTGELFF.